The clone carrying this TCR beta chain was seen ten or more times. The target antigen is unknown. The source of the sample is a study of T cells in Graves' hyperthyroidism and ophthalmopathy. Patients showing uncontrolled infection, other autoimmune disease, pregnancy or lactation were ineligible. Fresh 10 ml peripheral blood yielded PBMCs. V lost 3 bases and J 10 bases, leaving 18 bases between the germline ends. CDR3 length: 15 amino acids. The germline V gene has CDR1 KGHDR and CDR2 SFDVKD. Amplification yielded TCR beta CDR3 regions, with RNA transcripts as the source. The HTBI set primed first-round TCR CDR3 RT-PCR. From the multiplex PCR reads, TCRdb called clonotypes with MiXCR, one entry per CDR3 protein. Of around 620,000 distinct CDR3 sequences listed, around 14% were seen once; the top ten hold 7% to 9%. Findings and limits, study-wide: Stable hyperthyroidism and ophthalmopathy were separated using 13 V-J signatures. The blood repertoire included most of the expanded thyroid clonotypes above 0.001.

The sample comprised blood. The chain couples TRBV24-1 to TRBJ2-1; D is possibly TRBD2 (5 bases). This receptor was identified in a woman younger than 35 with Graves' ophthalmopathy. The CDR3 region has the DNA TGTGCCACCAGTGATGTTGTGATCGGCAGGAGGGAGCAGTTCTTC. Its protein product is CATSDVVIGRREQFF.